Listed below are T cell receptor beta chains from one sample, sequenced in a study of blood T cells in healthy people across ages. MiXCR, applied by TCRdb to the 5' RACE reads, yields one record per CDR3 protein. This sample yields some 850,000 distinct CDR3 sequences, of which roughly 24% are seen a single time; over 2.5% belongs to the top ten. Another study also made use of these data, one on T cells of mothers and their children.

Sample: blood. Receptors originate from a boy between 5 and 17 years old in good health. The CDR3 runs from the conserved cysteine through the conserved F or W. D genes are given only for firm matches. Some rows mark clone size as missing; the rest say once, few, many or name a class of expanded clone.

TRBV10-3	TRBJ2-3	.	.	TGTGCCATCAGTGAAACGCACGGACCAACAGATACGCAGTATTTT	CAISETHGPTDTQYF
TRBV6-1	TRBJ1-1	.	.	TGTGCCAGCAGGGCTAGGACTCTCCCGAACACTGAAGCTTTCTTT	CASRARTLPNTEAFF
TRBV15	TRBJ2-7	once	.	TGTGCCACCAGCAGAGGTAGGCAGGGAGTAAACGAGCAGTACTTC	CATSRGRQGVNEQYF
TRBV7-2	TRBJ2-3	few	.	TGTGCCAGCAGCTTCGAGGTGACAGATACGCAGTATTTT	CASSFEVTDTQYF
TRBV18	TRBJ2-7	.	.	TGTGCCAGCTCCCTGGGATATACCGAGCAGTACTTC	CASSLGYTEQYF
TRBV15	TRBJ2-3	few	TRBD2	TGTGCCACCAGCAGAAGCGGGGGAAGCACAGATACGCAGTATTTT	CATSRSGGSTDTQYF
TRBV6-5	TRBJ1-4	.	.	TGTGCCAGCAGTTACTCGCAGCTGAAGGAACTGTTTTTT	CASSYSQLKELFF
TRBV20-1	TRBJ2-5	few	TRBD1	TGCAGTGCCTCAGGGGGCGCGGAGGAGACCCAGTACTTC	CSASGGAEETQYF
TRBV14	TRBJ2-7	few	.	TGTGCCAGCAGCCAAGTTCCCGGCTTTGAGGAGCAGTACTTC	CASSQVPGFEEQYF
TRBV3-1	TRBJ2-1	few	TRBD2	TGTGCCAGCAGCCAAGATAGTGGCGGGGGTTACAATGAGCAGTTCTTC	CASSQDSGGGYNEQFF
TRBV11-1	TRBJ2-5	few	TRBD2	TGTGCCAGCAGCCCATTCTCTAGCGGACGGGGAGAGACCCAGTACTTC	CASSPFSSGRGETQYF
TRBV6-1	TRBJ1-1	.	.	TGTGCCAGCACTCAAGGGGGGTATAACACTGAAGCTTTCTTT	CASTQGGYNTEAFF
TRBV5-6	TRBJ2-4	.	.	TGTGCCGCCGGTCGGGCCTTAAACATTCAGTACTTC	CAAGRALNIQYF
TRBV29-1	TRBJ2-7	.	.	TGCAGCGTTCCCGCCGAGGGACGGAACGAGCAGTACTTC	CSVPAEGRNEQYF
TRBV14	TRBJ2-7	few	TRBD1	TGTGCCAGCAGCCAAACAGGGGTAAACTACGAGCAGTACTTC	CASSQTGVNYEQYF
TRBV7-2	TRBJ2-5	few	TRBD1	TGTGCCAGCAGCTTAGCGGGCCAGGGGGCAGGTCAAGAGACCCAGTACTTC	CASSLAGQGAGQETQYF
TRBV12-3/TRBV12-4	TRBJ1-2	.	.	TGTGCCAGCAGTTTAAGGCGGCAGGTGAGCGGCTACACCTTC	CASSLRRQVSGYTF
TRBV5-1	TRBJ2-1	.	TRBD2	TGCGCCAGCAGCTTCACGGCGGGGGGCGACAATGAGCAGTTCTTC	CASSFTAGGDNEQFF
TRBV5-1	TRBJ1-2	once	.	TGCGCCAGCAGCGAATTGAGGAGTGCCTATGGCTACACCTTC	CASSELRSAYGYTF
TRBV10-3	TRBJ2-5	.	.	TGTGCCGTCAGTCTCGACTCCAAAGAGACCCAGTACTTC	CAVSLDSKETQYF